The 11 T cell receptor beta chains presented below share a single source sample, sequenced in a study of neurological immune-mediated disorders. TCRdb re-called the 5' RACE reads through MiXCR, storing one row per CDR3 protein. The sample includes 36,000 or so distinct CDR3 sequences, approximately 10% seen only once; the top ten take approximately 6.9%. Sequencing was done on a sample of PBMCs. The receptors shown here come from a woman younger than 45 with HTLV-1-associated myelopathy (HAM/TSP).

This clonotype showed up many times. The chain links TRBV18 to TRBJ1-2; no definite D call. The CDR3 is 13 amino acids. Per germline, CDR1 KGHSH and CDR2 LQKENI. V was trimmed by 3 bases and J by 7 bases, leaving 12 bases between them. Written as DNA, the CDR3 is TGTGCCAGCTCACCCTCTGACACTCGTGGCTACACCTTC. As protein: CASSPSDTRGYTF.

The chain carries TRBV18 and TRBJ2-7; 7 nucleotides agree with TRBD2. The CDR3 length is 14 residues. From germline, CDR1 is KGHSH and CDR2 LQKENI. V lost 1 base and J lost 2; bases outside the gene matches: 2. CDR3 sequence: CASSPRGGTYEQYF. The CDR3 DNA sequence: TGTGCCAGCTCACCACGGGGGGGGACCTACGAGCAGTACTTC.

This clonotype was picked up a small number of times. The V gene is TRBV18, the J gene TRBJ2-3; a weak D match, TRBD1 (6 bases). The V end lost 3 bases, the J end lost 7 bases, and 20 bases lay between the germline ends. This CDR3 comprises 16 residues. CDR1 and CDR2 from the germline V gene are KGHSH and LQKENI. CDR3 residues: CASSPPGAQVRNTQYF. For the CDR3, the DNA is TGTGCCAGCTCACCCCCAGGGGCGCAGGTTCGCAATACGCAGTATTTT.

This clonotype was seen many times. The chain couples TRBV15 to TRBJ2-7; D is unclear. V lost 0 bases to trimming and J lost 5 bases, with 14 bases between them. The germline CDR1 and CDR2 sequences are LNHNV and YYDKDF (reference sequence). The length of the CDR3 is 15 residues. In DNA, the CDR3 is TGTGCCACCAGCAGAGATCGTTTGGGGTACCACGAGCAGTACTTC. Amino acids: CATSRDRLGYHEQYF.

This clonotype was detected a few times. V usage is TRBV10-1 and J usage is TRBJ1-2; no clear D. CDR3 length equals 12 residues. Germline V gene lookup returns CDR1 WNHNN and CDR2 SYGVQD (reference sequence). V was cut by 6 bases and J by 8 bases, with 13 bases left in between. CDR3 loop: CASRRALLGYTF. CDR3 nucleotides: TGCGCCAGCAGACGGGCCCTCCTGGGCTACACCTTC.

This clonotype was recorded at least ten times. V gene TRBV20-1 combines with J gene TRBJ2-5; no clear D gene. V was pared by 6 bases and J by 9 bases, with 17 bases between. CDR3 size: 12 residues. Germline V lookup: CDR1 DFQATT, CDR2 SNEGSKA (reference sequence). Here the CDR3 DNA reads TGCAGTGCCGACAAGGGCCAATGGTCCCAGTACTTC. This codes for CSADKGQWSQYF.

This clonotype was seen many times. The rearrangement joins TRBV20-1 to TRBJ2-7; D gene unclear. Germline lookup yields CDR1 DFQATT and CDR2 SNEGSKA (reference sequence). Trimming pared 6 bases from V and 5 bases from J, leaving 11 bases between. This CDR3 is 11 amino acids long. CDR3: CSAIHGNEQYF. DNA of the CDR3: TGCAGTGCCATACATGGGAACGAGCAGTACTTC.

The chain has TRBV19 and TRBJ2-7; either TRBD1 or TRBD2 may supply D (5 bases each). Trimming stripped 3 bases from V and 3 bases from J, with 15 bases between. The CDR3 is made up of 15 amino acids. CDR1 is LNHDA and CDR2 is SQIVND in the germline V gene (reference sequence). In DNA, the CDR3 is TGTGCCAGTAGTATCGGGACGAGGAATTTCTACGAGCAGTACTTC. This sequence encodes CASSIGTRNFYEQYF.

This clonotype was seen ten or more times. The chain has TRBV6-2 or TRBV6-3 and TRBJ2-2; no firm D call. This CDR3 has 13 residues. CDR1 and CDR2 from the germline V gene are MNHEY and SVGEGT. Trimming shortened V by 6 bases and J by 0 bases, and 5 bases separated the two germline ends. CDR3 nucleotide sequence: TGTGCCAGCAGCCCCGCGAACACCGGGGAGCTGTTTTTT. It encodes CASSPANTGELFF.

The gene calls are TRBV6-1 and TRBJ2-7, with TRBD2 identical over 13 bases. CDR1 and CDR2 from the germline V gene are MNHNS and SASEGT. The CDR3 totals 18 residues. Trimming cost V 5 bases and J 6 bases; bases outside gene matches: 16. The CDR3 coding sequence is TGTGCCAGCAGTAACCAAGGGACTAGCGGGGCCTATTTGGCCGAGCAGTACTTC. Translated: CASSNQGTSGAYLAEQYF.

This clonotype was recorded many times. V is TRBV10-2 and J is TRBJ1-6; maybe TRBD1 (5 bases). The CDR3 spans 14 residues. Germline V gene data show CDR1 as WSHSY and CDR2 as SAAADI. The V end lost 3 bases, the J end lost 8 bases, and 11 bases lay between the germline ends. The CDR3 is CASSDSTGHSPLHF. Here the CDR3 DNA reads TGCGCCAGCAGTGACTCAACAGGTCATTCACCCCTCCACTTT.